Listed here are 29 T cell receptor beta chains from one sample, sequenced in a study of cytomegalovirus exposure and HLA in healthy donors. Primers included in the PCR were 60 Vbeta and 13 Jbeta primers. Libraries were prepared by immunoSEQ multiplex PCR; TCRdb keeps only in-frame clonotypes and omits some of them. Seen here are roughly 120,000 clones, 77% observed once, and the top ten hold over 10%. The sequencing input was PBMCs. The receptors originated from a woman aged 40 to 50 in good health and CMV-seropositive.

The rearrangement uses TRBV4-1 and TRBJ2-7; weak D call: TRBD1 (6 bases). The CDR3 loop spans 14 amino acids. V dropped 3 bases and J dropped 2 bases, with 11 bases sitting between them. Germline CDR1 and CDR2: MGHRA and YSYEKL. CDR3 DNA: TGCGCCAGCAGCCAGCAGACAGGAACCTACGAGCAGTACTTC. It encodes CASSQQTGTYEQYF.

The chain uses TRBV5-1 and TRBJ2-1; 7 nucleotides agree with TRBD1. Trimming at V came to 6 bases and at J to 0 bases, leaving 6 bases not matched to a gene. CDR3 size: 15 residues. The germline gives CDR1 SGHRS, CDR2 YFSETQ. This CDR3 is CASTLTGDSYNEQFF. Written as DNA, the CDR3 is TGCGCCAGCACCCTTACAGGGGACTCCTACAATGAGCAGTTCTTC.

The genes are TRBV5-4 and TRBJ1-1; 8 nucleotides line up with TRBD1. The CDR3 has 14 amino acids. Trimming took 2 bases from V and 5 from J; bases not matched to a gene: 5. CDR1 SGHNT and CDR2 YYREEE come from the germline V gene (reference sequence). The CDR3 DNA reads TGTGCCAGCAGCTTCTGGACAGGGAAGACTGAAGCTTTCTTT. The encoded protein is CASSFWTGKTEAFF.

In its sample, this clone was seen once. This rearrangement joins TRBV4-2 to TRBJ2-1; TRBD2 aligns across 7 bases. The V and J ends lost 1 base and 0 bases, in that order; junction bases with no gene match: 3. Germline CDR1 and CDR2: LGHNA and YNFKEQ. The CDR3 runs 16 residues. CDR3 DNA sequence: TGTGCCAGCAGCCAAGGGGACTACAGCTCCTACAATGAGCAGTTCTTC. Amino acid sequence: CASSQGDYSSYNEQFF.

The chain combines TRBV7-9 with TRBJ1-1; D gene ambiguous. Trimming cost V 5 bases and J 11 bases, with 18 bases left between them. The CDR3 is 13 amino acids. The germline V gene encodes CDR1 SEHNR and CDR2 FQNEAQ (reference sequence). The CDR3 sequence: CASSPREPGEAFF. DNA for the CDR3: TGTGCCAGCAGCCCGAGGGAGCCCGGCGAGGCTTTCTTT. Based on the CDR3 plus reference TRBV7-9 and TRBJ1-1, the full variable domain is DTGVSQNPRHKITKRGQNVTFRCDPISEHNRLYWYRQTLGQGPEFLTYFQNEAQLEKSRLLSDRFSAERPKGSFSTLEIQRTEQGDSAMYLCASSPREPGEAFFGQGTRLTVV.

This sequence joins TRBV7-3 and TRBJ2-3; 9 bases are a match to TRBD1. The CDR3 has 14 residues. The germline gives CDR1 SGHTA, CDR2 FQGTGA. Trimming removed 1 base from V and 6 bases from J; junction bases left unmatched: 2. CDR3 nucleotides: TGTGCCAGCAGCTTAAACAGGGGGCGGGATACGCAGTATTTT. Translation gives CASSLNRGRDTQYF.

This chain connects TRBV28 to TRBJ1-5; 8 bases are shared with TRBD1. The germline CDR1 and CDR2 sequences are MDHEN and SYDVKM. V lost 7 bases and J lost 6; bases outside the gene matches: 8. The CDR3 runs to 14 residues. The CDR3 DNA sequence: TGTGCCAGCACGGCAGGGGGCGCGGGTCAGCCCCAGCATTTT. Translation: CASTAGGAGQPQHF.

This chain's CDR3 is CASSPGTGDGGGYTF. DNA of the CDR3: TGTGCCAGCTCACCCGGGACAGGGGATGGTGGTGGCTACACCTTC. V usage is TRBV18 and J usage is TRBJ1-2; 10 bases are shared with TRBD1. This CDR3 contains 15 residues. The germline V gene encodes CDR1 KGHSH and CDR2 LQKENI. The V and J ends lost 3 bases and 7 bases, in that order; junction bases with no gene match: 8.

This clone was found once. The gene calls are TRBV30 and TRBJ1-5, with no clear D. This CDR3 has 15 amino acids. Germline values: CDR1 GTSNPN, CDR2 SVGIG (reference sequence). V lost 0 bases and J lost 0, with 9 bases in between. CDR3 sequence (DNA): TGTGCCTGGAGTGTACGAGGCTTTAGCAATCAGCCCCAGCATTTT. Its protein is CAWSVRGFSNQPQHF.

The CDR3 nucleotides are TGTGCCAGCAGTCTGAGTACACTGGGGAGATATGAGACCCAGTACTTC. It is translated as CASSLSTLGRYETQYF. J is TRBJ2-5 and V is TRBV27; possibly TRBD2 for D (5 bases). CDR3 length: 16 amino acids. CDR1 is MNHEY and CDR2 is SMNVEV in the germline V gene (reference sequence). Deletions cut 5 bases from V and 5 bases from J, with 21 bases between.

This clone was picked up a small number of times. V and J are TRBV25-1 and TRBJ1-1; D not certain. Germline values: CDR1 MGHDK, CDR2 SYGVNS. The CDR3 is made up of 13 amino acids. The ends were cut back, 4 bases at V and 2 bases at J, with 8 bases in the middle. In nucleotides, the CDR3 is TGTGCCAGCAGTGGCCTATTCAACACTGAAGCTTTCTTT. It translates to CASSGLFNTEAFF. Filled out from reference TRBV25-1 and TRBJ1-1, the complete variable domain reads EADIYQTPRYLVIGTGKKITLECSQTMGHDKMYWYQQDPGMELHLIHYSYGVNSTEKGDLSSESTVSRIRTEHFPLTLESARPSHTSQYLCASSGLFNTEAFFGQGTRLTVV.

V gene TRBV28 combines with J gene TRBJ2-1, with 7 bases identical to TRBD2. The CDR3 has 15 residues. Trimming removed 5 bases from V and 6 bases from J; junction bases left unmatched: 10. Germline V gives CDR1 MDHEN, CDR2 SYDVKM. The CDR3 reads CASSPRLGRGNEQFF. The CDR3, as DNA: TGTGCCAGCAGTCCCAGGTTAGGGAGGGGCAATGAGCAGTTCTTC.

The rearrangement links TRBV28 to TRBJ1-4; 10 nucleotides align to TRBD1. Germline V lookup: CDR1 MDHEN, CDR2 SYDVKM. J gave up 6 bases and V 9 bases, and 7 bases lay outside the gene matches. The CDR3 is 14 amino acids. In nucleotides, the CDR3 is TGTGCCAGTGGTAGACAGGGGGCGGATGAAAAACTGTTTTTT. Translated, it gives CASGRQGADEKLFF.

The J gene is TRBJ2-1, the V gene TRBV4-1; no firm D call. Germline CDR1 reads MGHRA; CDR2 reads YSYEKL. The germline V and J ends were trimmed by 2 bases and 5 bases, with 16 bases remaining between them. The CDR3 runs 16 residues. This chain's CDR3 is CASSQKIVGGDNEQFF. DNA of the CDR3: TGCGCCAGCAGCCAAAAGATCGTCGGCGGCGACAATGAGCAGTTCTTC.

V usage is TRBV12-1 and J usage is TRBJ2-3; the table's TRBD2 call for D was not verified on the DNA. TRBV12-1 is a pseudogene locus. The CDR3 extends over 18 amino acids. The CDR3 region has the DNA TGTGCCAGCAGCCCCGGGGAGGGCCTAGCGGAGTTCACAGATACGCAGTATTTT. Translating gives CASSPGEGLAEFTDTQYF.

The chain joins TRBV10-2 to TRBJ1-4; 7 bases line up with TRBD1. CDR1 and CDR2 (germline): WSHSY, SAAADI. The junction had 8 bases not matched to a gene; V was cut back by 5 bases and J by 8 bases. The CDR3 is 14 residues long. DNA of the CDR3: TGCGCCAGCAGTCATGGACAGGATGGCGAAAAACTGTTTTTT. Residues: CASSHGQDGEKLFF.

This chain joins TRBV27 and TRBJ2-3; 9 nucleotides match TRBD2. From germline, CDR1 is MNHEY and CDR2 SMNVEV (reference sequence). Germline trimming cut 5 bases from V and 3 bases from J; bases unmatched to any gene: 6. This CDR3 has 15 amino acids. The CDR3 DNA reads as TGTGCCAGCAGTCCGCGACTAGCGGCGACAGATACGCAGTATTTT. Its protein is CASSPRLAATDTQYF.

The V gene is TRBV2, the J gene TRBJ2-3; weak D call: TRBD2 (5 bases). The CDR3 contains 14 residues. Between the trimmed V and J ends, which lost 5 bases and 2 bases, there was a span of 11 bases. The germline V gene has CDR1 SNHLY and CDR2 FYNNEI. The CDR3 nucleotides are TGTGCCAGCAGTCGGTTAGCGACCACAGATACGCAGTATTTT. Translation gives CASSRLATTDTQYF.

The chain is built from TRBV28 and TRBJ2-2, with a weak D call TRBD1 (6 bases). Looked up from germline, CDR1 is MDHEN and CDR2 is SYDVKM. V was trimmed by 5 bases and J by 1 base, leaving 11 bases between them. This CDR3 has 15 amino acids. CDR3 DNA sequence: TGTGCCAGCAGTCCGCCGGGACAGAACACCGGGGAGCTGTTTTTT. It is translated as CASSPPGQNTGELFF.

The rearrangement joins TRBV6-1 to TRBJ1-1, with D possibly matching TRBD1 (6 bases). The germline V gene encodes CDR1 MNHNS and CDR2 SASEGT. V was clipped by 4 bases and J by 1 base, with 10 bases between them. This CDR3 is 14 amino acids long. CDR3: CASSAQGQNTEAFF. DNA for the CDR3: TGTGCCAGCAGTGCACAGGGCCAGAACACTGAAGCTTTCTTT.

The chain joins TRBV4-2 to TRBJ2-7; no clear D gene. CDR1 and CDR2 (germline): LGHNA, YNFKEQ. V lost 0 bases and J lost 1, with 10 bases in between. The length of the CDR3 is 15 residues. The CDR3 protein is CASSQEPGTSYEQYF. The DNA of the CDR3 is TGTGCCAGCAGCCAAGAGCCAGGAACTTCCTACGAGCAGTACTTC.

The chain uses TRBV27 and TRBJ2-1; TRBD2 agrees at 13 bases. J lost 7 bases, V lost 2 bases, and 14 bases had no gene match. Germline assignment: CDR1 MNHEY and CDR2 SMNVEV (reference sequence). This CDR3 contains 19 residues. The CDR3 DNA reads as TGTGCCAGCAGTTTAAGGAACTTCCCCGGGACTAGCGGGACGAATGAGCAGTTCTTC. Amino acids: CASSLRNFPGTSGTNEQFF.

The chain is built from TRBV18 and TRBJ2-3; 8 bases line up with TRBD2. This CDR3 is built from 17 residues. Trimming removed 2 bases from V and 2 bases from J; junction bases left unmatched: 9. Germline CDR1 reads KGHSH; CDR2 reads LQKENI. The CDR3 sequence: CASSPIKGTRATDTQYF. The CDR3 DNA sequence: TGTGCCAGCTCACCAATAAAAGGGACTAGGGCCACAGATACGCAGTATTTT.

The chain joins TRBV6-1 to TRBJ2-2, with D unresolved. The germline V and J ends were trimmed by 1 base and 8 bases, with 5 bases remaining between them. Per the germline V gene, CDR1 is MNHNS and CDR2 is SASEGT. This CDR3 spans 12 amino acids. As DNA, the CDR3 is TGTGCCAGCAGTGAAGGGCATGGGGAGCTGTTTTTT. This sequence encodes CASSEGHGELFF.

The rearrangement joins TRBV5-4 to TRBJ1-2; 7 bases are a match to TRBD1. The CDR3 sequence is 14 residues long. CDR1 is SGHNT and CDR2 is YYREEE in the germline V gene (reference sequence). J lost 2 bases, V lost 0 bases, and 1 base had no gene match. Here the CDR3 DNA reads TGTGCCAGCAGCTTGGACAGGGGAAACTATGGCTACACCTTC. This encodes CASSLDRGNYGYTF.

The DNA of the CDR3 is TGCGCCAGCACTGGACTAGCGGGAGGGCCGACAGATACGCAGTATTTT. Its translation is CASTGLAGGPTDTQYF. The genes are TRBV10-2 and TRBJ2-3; 15 bases match TRBD2. V was clipped by 7 bases and J by 3 bases; unmatched bases: 5. Germline V gene data show CDR1 as WSHSY and CDR2 as SAAADI. There are 16 residues in the CDR3.

The V and J genes are TRBV5-4 and TRBJ2-1; a weak D match, TRBD2 (6 bases). V lost 0 bases and J 2 bases, leaving 12 bases between the germline ends. Germline V CDR1 and CDR2: SGHNT, YYREEE (reference sequence). The CDR3 is 16 residues long. This CDR3 is CASSLGGGGTYNEQFF. The DNA of the CDR3 is TGTGCCAGCAGCTTGGGGGGAGGAGGGACCTACAATGAGCAGTTCTTC.

V gene TRBV5-1 combines with J gene TRBJ2-1; 7 positions agree with TRBD2. The CDR3 contains 15 residues. The germline CDR1 and CDR2 sequences are SGHRS and YFSETQ. V lost 2 bases, J lost 2 bases, and 4 bases stayed unmatched. The CDR3 DNA is TGCGCCAGCAGCTTATCCGGGACTACCTACAATGAGCAGTTCTTC. Its translation: CASSLSGTTYNEQFF. Supplemented by reference TRBV5-1 and TRBJ2-1, the full variable domain reads KAGVTQTPRYLIKTRGQQVTLSCSPISGHRSVSWYQQTPGQGLQFLFEYFSETQRNKGNFPGRFSGRQFSNSRSEMNVSTLELGDSALYLCASSLSGTTYNEQFFGPGTRLTVL.

The chain couples TRBV5-1 to TRBJ2-5; tentatively, D is TRBD2 (5 bases). The end of the DNA is better explained by TRBJ2-7, so the J call may be wrong. Germline V gene sequence: CDR1 SGHRS, CDR2 YFSETQ. This CDR3 is built from 14 residues. The CDR3 DNA sequence: TGCGCCAGCAGCTTGGGGACTGCACACGTCGAGCAGTACTTC. Translated, it gives CASSLGTAHVEQYF.